This paragraph reports one T cell receptor beta chain. Its cognate antigen is unknown. With 60 Vbeta and 13 Jbeta primers, the PCR was carried out. TCRdb's table, derived via immunoSEQ multiplex PCR, lists solely in-frame clones and lacks some. The repertoire has some 130,000 clones, approximately 71% of them found once; the top ten carry around 2%. This specimen belongs to a study of cytomegalovirus exposure and HLA in healthy donors. General study findings and limits: Reports showed the classifier diagnosing cytomegalovirus status with high specificity and sensitivity. A missense DCLRE1C variant was associated with V- and J-gene trimming of TCR beta chains in a later analysis, and an independent cohort replicated the association. Earlier results showed most TCR beta V segments being productive about 87% or about 30% of the time. Researchers reportedly found TCR beta sequences accurately predicted most subjects' HLA-A and HLA-B alleles.

The sequenced sample was PBMCs. The TCR originated in a young man in good health and CMV-seronegative.

The CDR3 reads CASSGGDLETQYF. In DNA form, the CDR3 reads TGTGCCAGCAGCGGGGGGGACTTGGAGACCCAGTACTTC. The chain joins TRBV9 to TRBJ2-5; possible D gene TRBD2, 6 bases. The ends were cut back, 3 bases at V and 5 bases at J, with 11 bases in the middle. Germline loops: CDR1 SGDLS, CDR2 YYNGEE. CDR3 length equals 13 residues.